This T cell receptor beta chain was observed in a study of T cell responses to AZD1222 COVID-19 vaccine (dated by TCRdb to about 2021). Background on the whole study: Because spike-specific TCR depth and breadth did not differ between the two schedules, AZD1222 recipients who got a second dose at roughly 4 weeks were pooled with those who got a second dose at roughly 12 weeks. Trial participants were enrolled by age into subgroups of 18-55, 56-69 and 70-plus years, and approximately 150, 30 and 60 TCR-sequenced participants, respectively, were included in these subgroups. TCR sequencing covered some 240 trial participants: 207 given two doses of AZD1222 and 26 given two doses of MenACWY control vaccine. Overall study results and their limits: Only a handful of AZD1222 recipients were SARS-CoV-2 seropositive at baseline, limiting conclusions about previously exposed vaccinees. No day 14 peak-response samples were available, so repertoires were characterized only after the peak T cell response. Reportedly, close to half of the unique spike-specific TCRs recognized epitopes lying outside the regions that are mutated in the B.1.351 and B.1.1.7 variants. Participants were mostly white British, with more females than males. The authors suggested clonal diversity may have been underestimated. Spike-specific TCR breadth and depth rose significantly after two AZD1222 doses compared with day 0 and with MenACWY recipients. The 56-69-year group was small, and its depth increase did not reach significance, likely because of low power. The vaccine-associated CD4 TCRs covered the entire spike protein, and the dominant responses fell in regions 160-218 and 743-854.

Sequences SGHTS (CDR1) and YDEGEE (CDR2) are obtained from the germline V gene. The CDR3, cysteine through phenylalanine, is 15 amino acids long. The DNA shown is the 45-base CDR3, in frame from base 1. From V the trimming removes 0 bases and from J it removes 2 bases, while the gene matches leave 5 bases of the junction unaccounted for. The CDR3 regions of human TCRbeta chains were analyzed by immunosequencing. On the authors' methods: TCRs in the repertoires were matched against a reference library of SARS-CoV-2-specific TCRs that had been generated with the MIRA antigen-specificity platform. Breadth meant the fraction of unique TCRs that were SARS-CoV-2-associated, whereas depth meant the fraction of total T cells that were SARS-CoV-2-associated. Using the MIRA data, each spike-specific TCR was mapped to the spike region that the TCR reacts to and placed in a CD4 or CD8 class. Log10-transformed breadth and depth values were compared by one-way ANOVA with Sidak's multiple comparisons tests. Entries here come from immuneACCESS through TCRdb and include only in-frame sequences with V and J called. Some clones fail to appear in such tables; in the studies checked, an unresolved V gene covers under half of the shortfall, and the cause of the remainder is unknown. The V and J calls and the clone size are those of that table, but D and trimming were determined from the DNA. Counted in this sample were about 120,000 clones; 70% to 90% of them appeared once. The ten largest clonotypes hold more than 7.5% of the sample.

As regards this clone: The specificity of this receptor is unknown. No per-base quality is available; no much larger clone lies one base away.

The sample's time point label, in plain terms: baseline before first vaccination. Vaccinee samples were obtained from the UK trials COV001 and COV002, which included a single-blind randomized controlled phase 2/3 trial of AZD1222 (ChAdOx1 nCoV-19) in healthy adults. Trial participant PBMC samples were collected at day 0 and day 28 after the second dose for TCRbeta chain sequencing. Sample: peripheral blood, taken on day 0 of AZD1222 vaccination. This receptor was identified in an adult in good health. The sequence links TRBV5-8 to TRBJ2-7; TRBD1 lines up with 7 middle nucleotides. The bases are TGTGCCAGCAGCTTGGCCGACAGGGCCCCCTACGAGCAGTACTTC. It is translated as CASSLADRAPYEQYF.